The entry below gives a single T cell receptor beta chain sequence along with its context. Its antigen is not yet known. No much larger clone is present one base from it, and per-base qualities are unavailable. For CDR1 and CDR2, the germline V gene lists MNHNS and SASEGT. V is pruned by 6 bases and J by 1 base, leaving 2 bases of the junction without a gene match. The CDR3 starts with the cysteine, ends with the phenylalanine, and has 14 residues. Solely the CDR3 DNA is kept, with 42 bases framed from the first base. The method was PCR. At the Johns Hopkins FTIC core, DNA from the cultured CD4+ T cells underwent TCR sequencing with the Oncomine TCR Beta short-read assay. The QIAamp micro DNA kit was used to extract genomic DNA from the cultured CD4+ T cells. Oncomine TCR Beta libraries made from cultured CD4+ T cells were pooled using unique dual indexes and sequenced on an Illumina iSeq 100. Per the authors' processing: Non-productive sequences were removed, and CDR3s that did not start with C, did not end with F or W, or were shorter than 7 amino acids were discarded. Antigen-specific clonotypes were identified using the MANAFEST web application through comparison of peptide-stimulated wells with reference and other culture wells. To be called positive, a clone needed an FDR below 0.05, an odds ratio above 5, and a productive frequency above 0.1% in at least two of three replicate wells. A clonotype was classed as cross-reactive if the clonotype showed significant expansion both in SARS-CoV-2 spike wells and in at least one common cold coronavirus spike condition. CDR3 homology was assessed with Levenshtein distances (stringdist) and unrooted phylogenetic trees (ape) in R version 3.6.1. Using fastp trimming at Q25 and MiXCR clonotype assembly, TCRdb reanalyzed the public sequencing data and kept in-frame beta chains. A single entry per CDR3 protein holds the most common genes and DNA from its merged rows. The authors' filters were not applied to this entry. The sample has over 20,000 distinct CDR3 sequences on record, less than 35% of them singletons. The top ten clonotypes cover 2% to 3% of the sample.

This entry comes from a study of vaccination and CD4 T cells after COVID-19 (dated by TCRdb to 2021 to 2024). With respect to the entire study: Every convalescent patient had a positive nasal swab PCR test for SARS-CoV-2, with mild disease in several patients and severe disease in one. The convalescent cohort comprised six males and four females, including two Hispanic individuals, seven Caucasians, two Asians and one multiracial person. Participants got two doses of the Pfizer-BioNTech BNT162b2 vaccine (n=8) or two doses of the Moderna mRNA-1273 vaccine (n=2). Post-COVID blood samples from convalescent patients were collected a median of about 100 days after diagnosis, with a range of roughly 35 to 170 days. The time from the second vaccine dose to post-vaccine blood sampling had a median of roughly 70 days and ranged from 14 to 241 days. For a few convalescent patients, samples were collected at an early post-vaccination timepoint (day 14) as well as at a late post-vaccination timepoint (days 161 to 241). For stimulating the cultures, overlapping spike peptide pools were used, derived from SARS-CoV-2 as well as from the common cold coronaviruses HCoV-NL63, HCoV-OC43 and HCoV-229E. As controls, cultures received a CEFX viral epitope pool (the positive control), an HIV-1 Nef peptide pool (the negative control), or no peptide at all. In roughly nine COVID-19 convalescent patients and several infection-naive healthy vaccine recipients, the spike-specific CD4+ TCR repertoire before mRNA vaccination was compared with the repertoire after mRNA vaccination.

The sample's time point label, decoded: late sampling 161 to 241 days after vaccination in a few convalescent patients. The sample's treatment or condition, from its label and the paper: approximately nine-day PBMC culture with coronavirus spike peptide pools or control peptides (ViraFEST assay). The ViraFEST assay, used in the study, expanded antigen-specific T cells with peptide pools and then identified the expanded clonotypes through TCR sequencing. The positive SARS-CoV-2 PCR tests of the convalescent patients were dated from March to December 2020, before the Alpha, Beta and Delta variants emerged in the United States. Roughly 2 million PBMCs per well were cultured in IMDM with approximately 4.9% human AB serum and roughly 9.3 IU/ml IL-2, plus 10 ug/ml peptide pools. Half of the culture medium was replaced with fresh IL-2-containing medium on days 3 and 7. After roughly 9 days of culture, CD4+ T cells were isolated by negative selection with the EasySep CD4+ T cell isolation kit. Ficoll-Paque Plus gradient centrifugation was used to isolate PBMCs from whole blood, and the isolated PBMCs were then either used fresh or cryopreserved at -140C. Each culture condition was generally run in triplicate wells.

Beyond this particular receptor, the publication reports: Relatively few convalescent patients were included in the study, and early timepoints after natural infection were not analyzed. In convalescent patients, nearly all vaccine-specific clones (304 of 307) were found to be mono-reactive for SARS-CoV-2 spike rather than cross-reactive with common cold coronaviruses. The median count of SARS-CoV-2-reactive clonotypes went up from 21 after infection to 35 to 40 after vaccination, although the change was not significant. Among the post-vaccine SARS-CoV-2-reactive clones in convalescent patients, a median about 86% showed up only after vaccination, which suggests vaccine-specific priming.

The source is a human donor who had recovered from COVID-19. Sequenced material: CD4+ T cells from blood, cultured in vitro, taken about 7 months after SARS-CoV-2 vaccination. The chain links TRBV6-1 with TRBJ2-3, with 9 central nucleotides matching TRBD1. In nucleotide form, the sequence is TGTGCCAGCAGGCGGACAGGGGGCACAGATACGCAGTATTTT. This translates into CASRRTGGTDTQYF.